These 19 T cell receptor beta chains came from one sample sequenced in a study of blood T cell repertoires in COVID-19. The method was immunoSEQ multiplex PCR; TCRdb's version includes in-frame clones alone and lacks a portion of them. This repertoire shows approximately 190,000 clones, around 83% found once; its top ten account for about 6%. The sample consisted of peripheral blood. The receptors shown here come from a woman aged 40 to 50 with acute or convalescent COVID-19.

The V call is TRBV15, the J call TRBJ1-1; tentative D call: TRBD1 (5 bases). The V end was cut by 5 bases, the J end by 8 bases, with 18 bases between. The CDR3 extends over 14 amino acids. The germline CDR1 and CDR2 sequences are LNHNV and YYDKDF (reference sequence). DNA of the CDR3: TGTGCCACCAGCCCACCAGGTGGGGGGGGAGAAGCTTTCTTT. It translates to CATSPPGGGGEAFF.

The chain uses TRBV9 and TRBJ1-5; maybe TRBD1 (6 bases). Trimming cost V 2 bases and J 0 bases, with 9 bases left between them. The V gene's germline CDR1 is SGDLS and CDR2 YYNGEE. The CDR3 has 15 amino acids. The CDR3: CASSVTGNSNQPQHF. The DNA for the CDR3 is TGTGCCAGCAGCGTGACAGGCAATAGCAATCAGCCCCAGCATTTT.

This clone was recorded a few times. The genes are TRBV7-9 and TRBJ1-6; tentatively, D is TRBD1 (6 bases). The germline V and J ends were trimmed by 3 bases and 9 bases, with 15 bases remaining between them. The germline V gene encodes CDR1 SEHNR and CDR2 FQNEAQ (reference sequence). This CDR3 region has 15 residues. The CDR3 loop reads CASSFTQGMGSPLHF. CDR3 nucleotide sequence: TGTGCCAGCAGCTTTACCCAGGGGATGGGTTCACCCCTCCACTTT.

The rearrangement links TRBV11-3 to TRBJ2-1, with 11 bases fitting TRBD2. The V and J ends lost 3 bases and 5 bases, in that order; junction bases with no gene match: 6. The CDR3 covers 16 residues. CDR1 is SGHNT, CDR2 YENEEA, per germline. The CDR3 spells CASSLGTSGGHNEQFF. CDR3 nucleotide sequence: TGTGCCAGCAGCTTGGGGACTAGCGGAGGCCACAATGAGCAGTTCTTC.

The chain carries TRBV28 and TRBJ2-7, with D perhaps TRBD2 (7 bases). The V end was cut by 6 bases, the J end by 0 bases, with 15 bases between. Per germline, CDR1 MDHEN and CDR2 SYDVKM. The CDR3 is 15 amino acids. The CDR3 is CASSTLGGPSYEQYF. DNA of the CDR3: TGTGCCAGCAGCACGCTCGGGGGGCCCTCCTACGAGCAGTACTTC.

This chain joins TRBV7-9 and TRBJ2-5; possible D gene TRBD1, 5 bases. Germline values: CDR1 SEHNR, CDR2 FQNEAQ (reference sequence). CDR3 size: 13 residues. Deletions cut 3 bases from V and 2 bases from J, with 7 bases between. CDR3 in amino acids: CASSLTVQETQYF. CDR3 sequence (DNA): TGTGCCAGCAGCTTGACAGTTCAAGAGACCCAGTACTTC. The full variable domain, with the rest looked up from reference TRBV7-9 and TRBJ2-5, is DTGVSQNPRHKITKRGQNVTFRCDPISEHNRLYWYRQTLGQGPEFLTYFQNEAQLEKSRLLSDRFSAERPKGSFSTLEIQRTEQGDSAMYLCASSLTVQETQYFGPGTRLLVL.

This clone showed up just once. The rearrangement joins TRBV7-3 to TRBJ2-3; 12 positions match TRBD2. Trimming cost V 4 bases and J 6 bases; bases outside gene matches: 5. The CDR3 length is 15 residues. Per the germline V gene, CDR1 is SGHTA and CDR2 is FQGTGA. The CDR3 coding sequence is TGTGCCAGCAGCTCGACTAGCGGGGGTTACGATACGCAGTATTTT. As protein: CASSSTSGGYDTQYF. Looking up the rest from reference TRBV7-3 and TRBJ2-3 gives the full variable domain: GAGVSQTPSNKVTEKGKYVELRCDPISGHTALYWYRQSLGQGPEFLIYFQGTGAADDSGLPNDRFFAVRPEGSVSTLKIQRTERGDSAVYLCASSSTSGGYDTQYFGPGTRLTVL.

The rearrangement uses TRBV10-3 and TRBJ2-6; 10 nucleotides line up with TRBD1. This CDR3 is built from 14 residues. V lost 2 bases, J lost 10 bases, and 2 bases stayed unmatched. Germline V gives CDR1 ENHRY, CDR2 SYGVKD. The CDR3 DNA sequence: TGTGCCATCAGTGAGAAGGGACAGGGGAACGTCCTGACTTTC. It codes for CAISEKGQGNVLTF.

The chain couples TRBV27 to TRBJ1-1; D might be TRBD1 (5 bases). The V end lost 6 bases, the J end lost 4 bases, and 15 bases lay between the germline ends. From germline, CDR1 is MNHEY and CDR2 SMNVEV (reference sequence). The CDR3 runs 14 residues. The chain's CDR3 is CASSKVKGVTEAFF. The CDR3 region has the DNA TGTGCCAGCAGCAAGGTCAAAGGGGTCACTGAAGCTTTCTTT.

This chain connects TRBV13 to TRBJ2-1; TRBD1 aligns across 8 bases. There are 17 residues in the CDR3. V lost 2 bases and J lost 5; bases outside the gene matches: 11. The germline V gene has CDR1 PRHDT and CDR2 FYEKMQ (reference sequence). CDR3: CASSLSRGTGADNEQFF. The CDR3 DNA sequence: TGTGCCAGCAGCTTATCCAGGGGGACAGGAGCCGACAATGAGCAGTTCTTC. Looking up the rest from reference TRBV13 and TRBJ2-1 gives the full variable domain: AAGVIQSPRHLIKEKRETATLKCYPIPRHDTVYWYQQGPGQDPQFLISFYEKMQSDKGSIPDRFSAQQFSDYHSELNMSSLELGDSALYFCASSLSRGTGADNEQFFGPGTRLTVL.

The chain combines TRBV5-6 with TRBJ2-6; weak D call: TRBD1 (5 bases). V was clipped by 4 bases and J by 2 bases, with 16 bases between them. In germline, CDR1 is SGHDT, CDR2 YYEEEE. The CDR3 sequence is 17 residues long. The CDR3 nucleotides read TGTGCCAGCAGCCTCACAGGTGTGCTTCCTGGGGCCAACGTCCTGACTTTC. This sequence encodes CASSLTGVLPGANVLTF.

The rearrangement joins TRBV7-9 to TRBJ2-7; perhaps TRBD2 as D (6 bases). This CDR3 has 15 residues. V was pared by 3 bases and J by 5 bases, with 17 bases between. In germline, CDR1 is SEHNR, CDR2 FQNEAQ (reference sequence). The CDR3 region is CASSLGTGHLNEQYF. CDR3 DNA sequence: TGTGCCAGCAGCTTGGGGACTGGTCACCTCAACGAGCAGTACTTC.

V is TRBV27 and J is TRBJ2-7; the match to TRBD1 covers 7 bases. Looked up from germline, CDR1 is MNHEY and CDR2 is SMNVEV (reference sequence). V lost 5 bases to trimming and J lost 3 bases; unmatched junction nucleotides: 10. The CDR3 length is 15 residues. CDR3 sequence: CASSVADREGYEQYF. CDR3 coding DNA: TGTGCCAGCAGTGTGGCCGACAGGGAAGGCTACGAGCAGTACTTC.

The chain employs TRBV28 and TRBJ2-7, with D tentatively TRBD1 (5 bases). The V end lost 8 bases, the J end lost 2 bases, and 10 bases lay between the germline ends. This CDR3 region has 12 residues. CDR1 is MDHEN and CDR2 is SYDVKM in the germline V gene. The CDR3 region is CASSSRAYEQYF. CDR3 in DNA: TGTGCCAGCTCGTCCAGGGCCTACGAGCAGTACTTC.

The chain uses TRBV6-5 and TRBJ2-4; weak D call: TRBD1 (5 bases). The CDR3 is 16 amino acids. V lost 4 bases to trimming and J lost 0 bases, with 13 bases between them. In germline, CDR1 is MNHEY, CDR2 SVGAGI. CDR3 in DNA: TGTGCCAGCAGTTCGTACAGGAGTCAAGCCAAAAACATTCAGTACTTC. The encoded protein is CASSSYRSQAKNIQYF.

The chain employs TRBV6-5 and TRBJ2-1, with TRBD1 as a possible D gene (6 bases). Germline V lookup: CDR1 MNHEY, CDR2 SVGAGI. This CDR3 spans 16 amino acids. Deletions cut 2 bases from V and 7 bases from J, with 18 bases between. CDR3 loop: CASSYPTGLNNNEQFF. CDR3 bases: TGTGCCAGCAGTTACCCAACAGGGCTTAATAATAATGAGCAGTTCTTC.

This chain joins TRBV5-1 and TRBJ2-1; TRBD2 matches at 15 bases. The length of the CDR3 is 19 residues. J lost 0 bases, V lost 3 bases, and 7 bases had no gene match. The germline V gene encodes CDR1 SGHRS and CDR2 YFSETQ. CDR3 protein: CASSSPGLAGGRSYNEQFF. DNA of the CDR3: TGCGCCAGCAGCTCCCCGGGACTAGCGGGAGGCCGCTCCTACAATGAGCAGTTCTTC.

The genes are TRBV6-4 and TRBJ1-2, with 9 bases aligning to TRBD1. CDR1 is MRHNA, CDR2 SNTAGT, per germline. J lost 4 bases, V lost 6 bases, and 6 bases had no gene match. This CDR3 contains 14 residues. This chain's CDR3 is CASRTGTGIYGYTF. CDR3 DNA: TGTGCCAGCAGAACCGGGACAGGGATCTATGGCTACACCTTC.

The genes are TRBV7-2 and TRBJ2-1; D remains ambiguous. Germline V lookup: CDR1 SGHTA, CDR2 FQGNSA. The CDR3 totals 14 residues. The V gene lost 1 base and the J gene lost 8 bases, with 12 bases spanning the gap. CDR3 loop: CASSLDGPLDEQFF. The CDR3 region has the DNA TGTGCCAGCAGCTTAGATGGGCCCCTCGATGAGCAGTTCTTC. Full variable domain (rest looked up from reference TRBV7-2 and TRBJ2-1): GAGVSQSPSNKVTEKGKDVELRCDPISGHTALYWYRQSLGQGLEFLIYFQGNSAPDKSGLPSDRFSAERTGGSVSTLTIQRTQQEDSAVYLCASSLDGPLDEQFFGPGTRLTVL.